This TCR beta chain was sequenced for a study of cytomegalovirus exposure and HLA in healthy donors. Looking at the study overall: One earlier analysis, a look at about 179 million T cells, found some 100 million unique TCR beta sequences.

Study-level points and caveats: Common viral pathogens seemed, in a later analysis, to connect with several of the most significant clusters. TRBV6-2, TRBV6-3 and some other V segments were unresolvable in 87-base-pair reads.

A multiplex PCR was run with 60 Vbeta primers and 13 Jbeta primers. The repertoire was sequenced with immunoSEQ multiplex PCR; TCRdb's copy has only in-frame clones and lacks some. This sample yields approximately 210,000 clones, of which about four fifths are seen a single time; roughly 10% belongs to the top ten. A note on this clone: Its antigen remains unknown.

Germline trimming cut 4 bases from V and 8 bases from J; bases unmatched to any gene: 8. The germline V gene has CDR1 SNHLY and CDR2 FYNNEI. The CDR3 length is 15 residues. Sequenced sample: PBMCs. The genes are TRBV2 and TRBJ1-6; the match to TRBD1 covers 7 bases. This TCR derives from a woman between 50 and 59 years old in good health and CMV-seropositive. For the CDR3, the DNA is TGTGCCAGCAGTGGCCGACAGGGCACCCATTCACCCCTCCACTTT. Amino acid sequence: CASSGRQGTHSPLHF.